This T cell receptor (beta chain) was observed in a study of blood T cell repertoires in COVID-19. Across the study: The origin of the acute and convalescent COVID-19 samples was the United States, Italy and Spain. PBMCs, B-cell-depleted T cells, or T cells were the source of the cDNA or gDNA that made up the material.

Deletions cut 2 bases from V and 0 bases from J, with 16 bases between. Germline V gives CDR1 MNHEY, CDR2 SMNVEV (reference sequence). The CDR3 loop spans 18 amino acids. Patients from Seattle were sampled longitudinally, starting during active infection. As handled by the study authors: Researchers report that nucleated cell counts were estimated from reference gene primer amplification. Using immunoSEQ multiplex PCR, the repertoire was profiled, and TCRdb retains in-frame clones only, with some absent. V, J and clone size are those of that table, while D and trimming were read from the DNA. The table shows roughly 290,000 clones, with approximately 86% occurring only once.

The origin of this receptor is a human donor with COVID-19, enrolled during active disease. The donor label of this sample is uncertain. The source material was peripheral blood. This chain links TRBV27 with TRBJ1-4, with D perhaps TRBD1 (6 bases). CDR3 in amino acids: CASSLKPQTGATNEKLFF. The CDR3 region has the DNA TGTGCCAGCAGTTTAAAGCCGCAGACAGGCGCAACTAATGAAAAACTGTTTTTT.